Listed here are 7 T cell receptor beta chains from one sample, sequenced in a study of blood T cells in healthy people across ages. It was with a sample-barcoded 5' primer and a J-beta primer mix that a second PCR of roughly 6 to 12 cycles was run. MiXCR was run by TCRdb on the 5' RACE reads, yielding one entry per CDR3 protein. This sample has 1.8 million or so distinct CDR3 sequences; around 40% occur once, and the top ten carry 23%. Sequencing used blood. The source is a human donor in good health.

This clonotype was seen a handful of times. The CDR3 DNA reads as TGTGCCATCAGCAGGCGGGCGAACACCGGGGAGCTGTTTTTT. This codes for CAISRRANTGELFF. V usage is TRBV10-3 and J usage is TRBJ2-2; the D gene is possibly TRBD2 (5 bases). The CDR3 loop spans 14 amino acids. Germline V gives CDR1 ENHRY, CDR2 SYGVKD. V was trimmed by 6 bases and J by 0 bases, leaving 8 bases between them.

V is TRBV7-2 and J is TRBJ1-2; no reliable D call. The CDR3 extends over 11 amino acids. Germline V gives CDR1 SGHTA, CDR2 FQGNSA. V gave up 8 bases and J gave up 10 bases, with 14 bases separating them. The CDR3 bases are TGTGCCAGCCTTCGTCTAGGACTCTACACCTTC. Translated, it gives CASLRLGLYTF.

The chain employs TRBV5-6 and TRBJ2-3, with a weak D call TRBD2 (5 bases). Germline assignment: CDR1 SGHDT and CDR2 YYEEEE. The CDR3 is 15 amino acids. Deletions cut 3 bases from V and 6 bases from J, with 17 bases between. CDR3 bases: TGTGCCAGCAGCTACGCTGGAGGTTTCACTGATACGCAGTATTTT. Translation: CASSYAGGFTDTQYF.

The V and J genes are TRBV24-1 and TRBJ1-1; D uncertain. The V end was cut by 1 base, the J end by 7 bases, with 6 bases between. The CDR3 contains 12 residues. CDR1 and CDR2 (germline): KGHDR, SFDVKD. CDR3 bases: TGTGCCACCAGTGATTTAGCCGGTGAAGCTTTCTTT. It translates to CATSDLAGEAFF.

This sequence joins TRBV4-2 and TRBJ2-6, with D hard to call. V was shortened by 0 bases and J by 1 base, with 7 bases between the two germline ends. Germline CDR1 and CDR2: LGHNA and YNFKEQ. This CDR3 is 16 amino acids long. CDR3 in amino acids: CASSQDLASGANVLTF. Written as DNA, the CDR3 is TGTGCCAGCAGCCAAGATCTTGCGTCTGGGGCCAACGTCCTGACTTTC.

The chain employs TRBV7-2 and TRBJ2-5; 8 bases are shared with TRBD2. The CDR3 is made up of 16 amino acids. The germline gives CDR1 SGHTA, CDR2 FQGNSA. The ends lost 4 bases at V and 2 bases at J; junction bases unmatched: 9. CDR3 sequence: CASSSRGGTRQETQYF. CDR3 DNA sequence: TGTGCCAGCAGCTCCCGGGGGGGGACTAGACAAGAGACCCAGTACTTC. Drawing the rest from reference TRBV7-2 and TRBJ2-5, the complete variable domain is GAGVSQSPSNKVTEKGKDVELRCDPISGHTALYWYRQSLGQGLEFLIYFQGNSAPDKSGLPSDRFSAERTGGSVSTLTIQRTQQEDSAVYLCASSSRGGTRQETQYFGPGTRLLVL.

This clonotype was counted only a few times. The chain employs TRBV5-1 and TRBJ2-1; no firm D call. The CDR3 contains 15 residues. Germline CDR1 is SGHRS and CDR2 is YFSETQ. Trimming left V 4 bases short and J 7 bases short, with 18 bases between. The chain's CDR3 is CASSQGADLTNEQFF. In DNA, the CDR3 is TGCGCCAGCAGCCAAGGCGCGGACCTTACAAATGAGCAGTTCTTC. The variable domain in full, completed from reference TRBV5-1 and TRBJ2-1, reads KAGVTQTPRYLIKTRGQQVTLSCSPISGHRSVSWYQQTPGQGLQFLFEYFSETQRNKGNFPGRFSGRQFSNSRSEMNVSTLELGDSALYLCASSQGADLTNEQFFGPGTRLTVL.